This T cell receptor (beta chain) was sequenced during a study of T cells in Graves' hyperthyroidism and ophthalmopathy. Not enrolled were patients with uncontrolled infection, other autoimmune disease, pregnancy or lactation. V was clipped by 4 bases and J by 2 bases, with 11 bases between them. The CDR3 spans 14 residues. CDR1 and CDR2 from the germline V gene are SGHRS and YFSETQ. Amplification targeted TCR beta CDR3 regions from RNA transcripts. First-round RT-PCR of the TCR CDR3 relied on the HTBI primer set. TCRdb ran MiXCR on the multiplex PCR reads and lists one entry per CDR3 protein. Of about 770,000 distinct CDR3 sequences in the sample, 18% were seen once.

The rearrangement links TRBV5-1 to TRBJ2-3; D gene uncertain. The sequence was collected from a woman in her 50s with Graves' hyperthyroidism that later progressed to Graves' ophthalmopathy. The material sequenced was blood. Here the CDR3 DNA reads TGCGCCAGCAGCCCGCCGGCGGCCACAGATACGCAGTATTTT. Its protein product is CASSPPAATDTQYF.